This is a list of T cell receptor beta chains from one sample in a study of shared clonotypes between healthy human individuals. The assay was immunoSEQ multiplex PCR, and TCRdb's table has in-frame clones only and misses some. The table has roughly 2 million clones, under 97% seen once. The sequenced sample was naive CD4+ T cells sorted from blood. These receptors were taken from a man aged 18 to 30 in good health. Each CDR3 is given with its conserved first and last residue. D genes are given only for firm matches. The listing skips clone size in some rows; elsewhere it reads once, few, many or a size class.

j_gene: TRBJ1-1
abundance: -
d_gene: -
v_gene: TRBV5-1
CDR3aa: CASSWETGLNTEAFF
CDR3nt: TGCGCCAGCAGCTGGGAGACAGGATTGAACACTGAAGCTTTCTTT

j_gene: TRBJ2-5
abundance: -
d_gene: -
v_gene: TRBV9
CDR3aa: CASSVERGETQYF
CDR3nt: TGTGCCAGCAGCGTAGAGAGGGGGGAGACCCAGTACTTC

j_gene: TRBJ1-1
abundance: -
d_gene: TRBD1
v_gene: TRBV6-1
CDR3aa: CASSDRTGYFLDTEAFF
CDR3nt: TGTGCCAGCAGTGACCGGACAGGGTACTTTTTGGACACTGAAGCTTTCTTT

j_gene: TRBJ2-3
abundance: -
d_gene: -
v_gene: TRBV18
CDR3aa: CASSPLSSTDTQYF
CDR3nt: TGTGCCAGCTCACCTCTCAGTAGCACAGATACGCAGTATTTT

j_gene: TRBJ1-4
abundance: -
d_gene: -
v_gene: TRBV19
CDR3aa: CASIEGGHGNEKLFF
CDR3nt: TGTGCCAGTATCGAGGGGGGACACGGGAATGAAAAACTGTTTTTT

j_gene: TRBJ2-7
abundance: once
d_gene: TRBD1
v_gene: TRBV28
CDR3aa: CASRSGQQYEQYF
CDR3nt: TGTGCCAGCAGATCGGGACAGCAATACGAGCAGTACTTC

j_gene: TRBJ1-2
abundance: -
d_gene: TRBD1
v_gene: TRBV5-4
CDR3aa: CASSQTGGNYGYTF
CDR3nt: TGTGCCAGCAGCCAGACAGGGGGTAACTATGGCTACACCTTC

j_gene: TRBJ1-6
abundance: -
d_gene: -
v_gene: TRBV28
CDR3aa: CASRTPGANSPLHF
CDR3nt: TGTGCCAGCAGGACTCCGGGGGCGAATTCACCCCTCCACTTT

j_gene: TRBJ1-1
abundance: -
d_gene: -
v_gene: TRBV9
CDR3aa: CASSVGGRGNTEAFF
CDR3nt: TGTGCCAGCAGCGTAGGAGGCAGGGGGAACACTGAAGCTTTCTTT

j_gene: TRBJ2-1
abundance: -
d_gene: TRBD1
v_gene: TRBV30
CDR3aa: CAWSVRDRGRVHNEQFF
CDR3nt: TGTGCCTGGAGTGTACGGGACAGGGGAAGGGTCCACAATGAGCAGTTCTTC

j_gene: TRBJ2-7
abundance: -
d_gene: -
v_gene: TRBV2
CDR3aa: CASSEKIEQYF
CDR3nt: TGTGCCAGCAGTGAGAAGATCGAGCAGTACTTC

j_gene: TRBJ2-6
abundance: -
d_gene: -
v_gene: TRBV30
CDR3aa: CAWSLGEGANVLTF
CDR3nt: TGTGCCTGGAGTTTGGGGGAAGGGGCCAACGTCCTGACTTTC

j_gene: TRBJ2-1
abundance: -
d_gene: -
v_gene: TRBV2
CDR3aa: CASRKNLVSAEQFF
CDR3nt: TGTGCCAGCCGGAAAAATCTAGTTTCCGCTGAGCAGTTCTTC

j_gene: TRBJ2-7
abundance: -
d_gene: -
v_gene: TRBV10-3
CDR3aa: CAISGLGLGEQYF
CDR3nt: TGTGCCATCAGTGGTCTGGGTCTCGGCGAGCAGTACTTC

j_gene: TRBJ1-1
abundance: -
d_gene: -
v_gene: TRBV19
CDR3aa: CASSTRVNTEAFF
CDR3nt: TGTGCCAGTAGTACCAGGGTGAACACTGAAGCTTTCTTT

j_gene: TRBJ2-3
abundance: -
d_gene: TRBD1
v_gene: TRBV10-1
CDR3aa: CASSELPTGVDTQYF
CDR3nt: TGCGCCAGCAGTGAGCTCCCGACAGGGGTAGATACGCAGTATTTT

j_gene: TRBJ1-1
abundance: -
d_gene: -
v_gene: TRBV7-8
CDR3aa: CASSLGKSPGRVTEAFF
CDR3nt: TGTGCCAGCAGCTTAGGAAAGTCTCCAGGGCGGGTCACTGAAGCTTTCTTT

j_gene: TRBJ1-5
abundance: once
d_gene: -
v_gene: TRBV6-1
CDR3aa: CASSSTAWANQPQHF
CDR3nt: TGTGCCAGCAGTTCGACAGCCTGGGCTAATCAGCCCCAGCATTTT

j_gene: TRBJ1-6
abundance: -
d_gene: -
v_gene: TRBV6-1
CDR3aa: CASRGTGTNSPLHF
CDR3nt: TGTGCCAGCAGGGGGACCGGAACCAATTCACCCCTCCACTTT

j_gene: TRBJ1-1
abundance: once
d_gene: -
v_gene: TRBV30
CDR3aa: CAWSGRSNTEAFF
CDR3nt: TGTGCCTGGAGTGGTCGTTCGAACACTGAAGCTTTCTTT

j_gene: TRBJ2-3
abundance: -
d_gene: TRBD1
v_gene: TRBV9
CDR3aa: CASSSTPQGQTTDTQYF
CDR3nt: TGTGCCAGCAGCTCAACCCCGCAGGGACAGACAACAGATACGCAGTATTTT

j_gene: TRBJ2-7
abundance: -
d_gene: -
v_gene: TRBV5-1
CDR3aa: CASSIRGASYEQYF
CDR3nt: TGCGCCAGCAGCATCCGGGGAGCCTCCTACGAGCAGTACTTC

j_gene: TRBJ2-7
abundance: -
d_gene: TRBD1
v_gene: TRBV5-1
CDR3aa: CASSFGTGGTYEQYF
CDR3nt: TGCGCCAGCAGCTTCGGGACAGGCGGTACCTACGAGCAGTACTTC

j_gene: TRBJ2-3
abundance: -
d_gene: -
v_gene: TRBV5-1
CDR3aa: CASSLHSDTQYF
CDR3nt: TGCGCCAGCAGCTTGCACTCAGATACGCAGTATTTT

j_gene: TRBJ1-2
abundance: -
d_gene: -
v_gene: TRBV5-1
CDR3aa: CASSPLGGDYGYTF
CDR3nt: TGCGCCAGCAGCCCCCTAGGGGGGGACTATGGCTACACCTTC

j_gene: TRBJ1-5
abundance: -
d_gene: -
v_gene: TRBV11-2
CDR3aa: CASSSGAYQPQHF
CDR3nt: TGTGCCAGCAGCTCAGGGGCGTATCAGCCCCAGCATTTT

j_gene: TRBJ2-5
abundance: -
d_gene: -
v_gene: TRBV10-3
CDR3aa: CATASQGPQETQYF
CDR3nt: TGTGCCACCGCATCTCAGGGGCCTCAAGAGACCCAGTACTTC

j_gene: TRBJ2-2
abundance: -
d_gene: -
v_gene: TRBV19
CDR3aa: CASSIWDVNTGELFF
CDR3nt: TGTGCCAGTAGTATCTGGGACGTCAACACCGGGGAGCTGTTTTTT

j_gene: TRBJ2-2
abundance: -
d_gene: -
v_gene: TRBV29-1
CDR3aa: CSVGPFDAAGELFF
CDR3nt: TGCAGCGTTGGACCGTTTGACGCGGCCGGGGAGCTGTTTTTT

j_gene: TRBJ2-7
abundance: few
d_gene: TRBD2
v_gene: TRBV19
CDR3aa: CASSGEGSYEQYF
CDR3nt: TGTGCCAGTAGTGGGGAGGGCTCCTACGAGCAGTACTTC

j_gene: TRBJ2-1
abundance: once
d_gene: TRBD2
v_gene: TRBV10-3
CDR3aa: CAISGLAGDEQFF
CDR3nt: TGTGCCATCAGTGGACTAGCGGGAGACGAGCAGTTCTTC

j_gene: TRBJ2-3
abundance: -
d_gene: TRBD2
v_gene: TRBV9
CDR3aa: CASSVGGRESTDTQYF
CDR3nt: TGTGCCAGCAGCGTAGGCGGGAGGGAGAGCACAGATACGCAGTATTTT

j_gene: TRBJ2-7
abundance: -
d_gene: TRBD2
v_gene: TRBV7-2
CDR3aa: CASSPTALGAGGDEQYF
CDR3nt: TGTGCCAGCAGCCCGACCGCTTTGGGAGCGGGGGGAGACGAGCAGTACTTC

j_gene: TRBJ2-7
abundance: -
d_gene: -
v_gene: TRBV6-5
CDR3aa: CASRPGLLVTGEQYF
CDR3nt: TGTGCCAGCAGACCTGGACTTCTCGTGACGGGGGAGCAGTACTTC

j_gene: TRBJ2-7
abundance: -
d_gene: -
v_gene: TRBV28
CDR3aa: CASSSGGMPSYEQYF
CDR3nt: TGTGCCAGCAGTTCCGGAGGTATGCCCTCCTACGAGCAGTACTTC

j_gene: TRBJ2-7
abundance: -
d_gene: TRBD1
v_gene: TRBV5-1
CDR3aa: CASSRGTGEQYF
CDR3nt: TGCGCCAGCAGCCGCGGGACAGGCGAGCAGTACTTC

j_gene: TRBJ1-2
abundance: -
d_gene: -
v_gene: TRBV9
CDR3aa: CASSVTGTNYGYTF
CDR3nt: TGTGCCAGCAGCGTTACAGGGACTAACTATGGCTACACCTTC

j_gene: TRBJ1-2
abundance: -
d_gene: -
v_gene: TRBV6-1
CDR3aa: CASSEMLGRGGSNGYTF
CDR3nt: TGTGCCAGCAGTGAAATGTTGGGCCGCGGGGGATCGAATGGCTACACCTTC

j_gene: TRBJ1-3
abundance: -
d_gene: -
v_gene: TRBV30
CDR3aa: CAWSPKGLGNTIYF
CDR3nt: TGTGCCTGGAGCCCCAAGGGACTAGGAAACACCATATATTTT

j_gene: TRBJ2-7
abundance: once
d_gene: TRBD1
v_gene: TRBV6-6
CDR3aa: CASRPGQGRYEQYF
CDR3nt: TGTGCCAGCAGACCGGGACAGGGGAGATACGAGCAGTACTTC

j_gene: TRBJ1-1
abundance: -
d_gene: -
v_gene: TRBV5-8
CDR3aa: CASSPPWGNTEAFF
CDR3nt: TGTGCCAGCAGCCCCCCTTGGGGGAACACTGAAGCTTTCTTT

j_gene: TRBJ1-2
abundance: -
d_gene: TRBD1
v_gene: TRBV5-6
CDR3aa: CASSLRTGGGPHYGYTF
CDR3nt: TGTGCCAGCAGCTTGCGTACAGGGGGCGGCCCACACTATGGCTACACCTTC

j_gene: TRBJ1-3
abundance: -
d_gene: TRBD1
v_gene: TRBV5-6
CDR3aa: CASSLQGGNTIYF
CDR3nt: TGTGCCAGCAGCTTACAGGGGGGAAACACCATATATTTT

j_gene: TRBJ1-4
abundance: once
d_gene: -
v_gene: TRBV6-6
CDR3aa: CASNRGGGGEKLFF
CDR3nt: TGTGCCAGCAACCGCGGGGGAGGTGGGGAAAAACTGTTTTTT

j_gene: TRBJ2-3
abundance: -
d_gene: -
v_gene: TRBV2
CDR3aa: CASSDGGTDTQYF
CDR3nt: TGTGCCAGCAGTGATGGGGGAACAGATACGCAGTATTTT

j_gene: TRBJ1-1
abundance: -
d_gene: TRBD1
v_gene: TRBV30
CDR3aa: CAWSSGTGVAFF
CDR3nt: TGTGCCTGGAGCTCGGGGACAGGGGTCGCTTTCTTT

j_gene: TRBJ1-3
abundance: -
d_gene: TRBD1
v_gene: TRBV2
CDR3aa: CASIRGGDGNTIYF
CDR3nt: TGTGCCAGCATCCGAGGGGGCGATGGAAACACCATATATTTT